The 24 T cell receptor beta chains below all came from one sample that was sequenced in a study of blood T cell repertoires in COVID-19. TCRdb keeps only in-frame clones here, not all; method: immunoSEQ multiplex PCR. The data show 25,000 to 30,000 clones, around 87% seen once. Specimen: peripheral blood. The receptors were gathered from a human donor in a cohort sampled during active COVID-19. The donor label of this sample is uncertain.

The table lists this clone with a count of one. The CDR3 protein is CASSNIQGRDGYTF. The CDR3 DNA reads TGTGCCAGCAGCAACATTCAGGGGAGGGATGGCTACACCTTC. The chain carries TRBV11-2 and TRBJ1-2, with D possibly TRBD1 on 6 matching bases. CDR1 SGHAT and CDR2 FQNNGV come from the germline V gene. The CDR3 runs 14 residues. V shed 5 bases and J shed 6 bases, with 16 bases lying between them. The whole variable domain, filled in from reference TRBV11-2 and TRBJ1-2, reads EAGVAQSPRYKIIEKRQSVAFWCNPISGHATLYWYQQILGQGPKLLIQFQNNGVVDDSQLPKDRFSAERLKGVDSTLKIQPAKLEDSAVYLCASSNIQGRDGYTFGSGTRLTVV.

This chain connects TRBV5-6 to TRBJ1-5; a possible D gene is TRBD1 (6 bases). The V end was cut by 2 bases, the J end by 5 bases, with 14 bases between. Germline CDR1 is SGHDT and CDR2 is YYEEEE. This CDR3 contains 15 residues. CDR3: CASSLGGQPDQPQHF. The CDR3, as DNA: TGTGCCAGCAGCTTAGGCGGACAGCCCGATCAGCCCCAGCATTTT.

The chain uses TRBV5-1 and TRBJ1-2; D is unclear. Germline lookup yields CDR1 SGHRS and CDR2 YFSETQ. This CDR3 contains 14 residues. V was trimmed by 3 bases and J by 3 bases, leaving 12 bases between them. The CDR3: CASSSSGTDYGYTF. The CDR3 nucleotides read TGCGCCAGCAGCTCAAGCGGCACCGACTATGGCTACACCTTC.

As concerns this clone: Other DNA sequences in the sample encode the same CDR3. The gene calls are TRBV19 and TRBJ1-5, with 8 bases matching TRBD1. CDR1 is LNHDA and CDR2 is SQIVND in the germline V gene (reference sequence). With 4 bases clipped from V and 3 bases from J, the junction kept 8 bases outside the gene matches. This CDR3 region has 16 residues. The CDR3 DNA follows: TGTGCCAGTAGTAAGGGCAGGGGGCTCTCCAATCAGCCCCAGCATTTT. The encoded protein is CASSKGRGLSNQPQHF.

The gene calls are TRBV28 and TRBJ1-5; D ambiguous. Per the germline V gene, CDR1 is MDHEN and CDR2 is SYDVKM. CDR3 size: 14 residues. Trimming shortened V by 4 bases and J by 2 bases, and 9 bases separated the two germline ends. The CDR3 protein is CASSSLGGNQPQHF. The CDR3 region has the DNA TGTGCCAGCAGTTCCCTCGGGGGCAATCAGCCCCAGCATTTT.

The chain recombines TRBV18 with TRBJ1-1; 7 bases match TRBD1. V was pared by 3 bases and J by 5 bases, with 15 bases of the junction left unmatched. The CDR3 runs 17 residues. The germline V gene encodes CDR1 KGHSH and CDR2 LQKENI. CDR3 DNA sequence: TGTGCCAGCTCACCTTTAACCAACAGGGGCTTTAAGACTGAAGCTTTCTTT. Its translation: CASSPLTNRGFKTEAFF.

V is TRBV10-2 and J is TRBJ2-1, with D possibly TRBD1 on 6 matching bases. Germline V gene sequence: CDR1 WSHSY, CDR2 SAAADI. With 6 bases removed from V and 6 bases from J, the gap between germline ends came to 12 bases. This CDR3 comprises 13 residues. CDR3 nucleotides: TGCGCCAGCAGCAGGGGAACGCGCAATGAGCAGTTCTTC. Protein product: CASSRGTRNEQFF.

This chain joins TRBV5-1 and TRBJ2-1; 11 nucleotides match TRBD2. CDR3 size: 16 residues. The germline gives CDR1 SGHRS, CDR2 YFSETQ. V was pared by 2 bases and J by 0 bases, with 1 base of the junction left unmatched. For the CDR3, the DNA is TGCGCCAGCAGCTTCACTAGCGGGAGCTCCTACAATGAGCAGTTCTTC. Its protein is CASSFTSGSSYNEQFF.

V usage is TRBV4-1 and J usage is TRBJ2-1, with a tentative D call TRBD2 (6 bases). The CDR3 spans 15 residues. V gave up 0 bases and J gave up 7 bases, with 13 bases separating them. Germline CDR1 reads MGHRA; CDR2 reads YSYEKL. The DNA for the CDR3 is TGCGCCAGCAGCCAAGATGCTAGCGCGCTGAATGAGCAGTTCTTC. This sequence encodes CASSQDASALNEQFF.

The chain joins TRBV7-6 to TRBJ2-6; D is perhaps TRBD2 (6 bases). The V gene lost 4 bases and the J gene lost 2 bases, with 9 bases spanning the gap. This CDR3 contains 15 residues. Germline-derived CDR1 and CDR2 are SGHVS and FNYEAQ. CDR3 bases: TGTGCCAGCAGCTCCCCGGGAGCTGGGGCCAACGTCCTGACTTTC. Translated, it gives CASSSPGAGANVLTF.

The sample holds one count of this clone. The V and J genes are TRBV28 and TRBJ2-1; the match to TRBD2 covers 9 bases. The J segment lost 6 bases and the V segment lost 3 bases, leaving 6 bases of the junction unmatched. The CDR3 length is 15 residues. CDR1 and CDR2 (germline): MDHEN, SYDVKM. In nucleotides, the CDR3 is TGTGCCAGCAGTTTGGCGGGAGGGCCGGTCAATGAGCAGTTCTTC. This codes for CASSLAGGPVNEQFF.

The CDR3 DNA reads as TGTGCCAGCAGCGCATATAGCGGAGGGGATGGCGGCTACACCTTC. Its translation: CASSAYSGGDGGYTF. This rearrangement joins TRBV9 to TRBJ1-2, with D perhaps TRBD1 (5 bases). Trimming left V 3 bases short and J 8 bases short, with 20 bases between. The CDR3 has 15 residues. The germline V gene has CDR1 SGDLS and CDR2 YYNGEE.

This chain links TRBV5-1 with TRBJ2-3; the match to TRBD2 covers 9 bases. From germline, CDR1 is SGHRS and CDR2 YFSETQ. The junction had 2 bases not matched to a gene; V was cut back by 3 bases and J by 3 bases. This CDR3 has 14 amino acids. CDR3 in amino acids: CASSYLAGTDTQYF. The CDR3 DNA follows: TGCGCCAGCAGCTATCTAGCGGGAACAGATACGCAGTATTTT. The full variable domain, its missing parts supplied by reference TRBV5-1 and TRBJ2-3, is KAGVTQTPRYLIKTRGQQVTLSCSPISGHRSVSWYQQTPGQGLQFLFEYFSETQRNKGNFPGRFSGRQFSNSRSEMNVSTLELGDSALYLCASSYLAGTDTQYFGPGTRLTVL.

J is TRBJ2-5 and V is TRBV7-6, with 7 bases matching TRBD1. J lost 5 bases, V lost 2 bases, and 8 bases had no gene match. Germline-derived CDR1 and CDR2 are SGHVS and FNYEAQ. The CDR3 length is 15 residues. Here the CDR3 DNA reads TGTGCCAGCAGCTTACACCGCGACAGGGAGGAGACCCAGTACTTC. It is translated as CASSLHRDREETQYF.

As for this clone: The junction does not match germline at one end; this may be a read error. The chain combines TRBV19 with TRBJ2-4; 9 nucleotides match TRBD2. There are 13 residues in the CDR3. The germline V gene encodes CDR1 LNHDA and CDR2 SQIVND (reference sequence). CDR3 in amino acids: CATSPSISGRRDF. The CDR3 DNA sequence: TGTGCCACAAGTCCGAGCATTAGCGGGAGAAGGGACTTC. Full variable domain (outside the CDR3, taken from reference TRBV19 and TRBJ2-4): DGGITQSPKYLFRKEGQNVTLSCEQNLNHDAMYWYRQDPGQGLRLIYYSQIVNDFQKGDIAEGYSVSREKKESFPLTVTSAQKNPTAFYLCATSPSISGRRDFGAGTRLSVL.

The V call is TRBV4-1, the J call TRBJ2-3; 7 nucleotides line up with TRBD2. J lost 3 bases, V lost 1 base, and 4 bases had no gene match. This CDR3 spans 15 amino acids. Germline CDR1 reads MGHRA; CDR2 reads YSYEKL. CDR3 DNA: TGCGCCAGCAGCCAAGGGGCTAGCGGAACAGATACGCAGTATTTT. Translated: CASSQGASGTDTQYF.

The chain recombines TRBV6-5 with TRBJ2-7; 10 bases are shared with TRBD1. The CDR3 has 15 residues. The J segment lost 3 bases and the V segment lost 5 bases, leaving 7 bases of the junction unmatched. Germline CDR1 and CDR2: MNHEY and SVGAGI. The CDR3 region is CASSKTGGPFYEQYF. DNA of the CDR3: TGTGCCAGCAGTAAGACAGGGGGCCCTTTCTACGAGCAGTACTTC.

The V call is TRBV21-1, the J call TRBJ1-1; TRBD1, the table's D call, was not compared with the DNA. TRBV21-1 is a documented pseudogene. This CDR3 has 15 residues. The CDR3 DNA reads TGTGCCAGCAGCAAAGGGAGGGACAGGGACACTGAAGCTTTCTTT. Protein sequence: CASSKGRDRDTEAFF.

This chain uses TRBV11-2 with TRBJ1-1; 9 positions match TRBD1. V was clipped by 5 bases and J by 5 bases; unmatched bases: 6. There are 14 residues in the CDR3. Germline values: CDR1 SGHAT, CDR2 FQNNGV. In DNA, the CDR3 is TGTGCCAGCAGCCGCGACAGGGGGGGAACTGAAGCTTTCTTT. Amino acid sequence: CASSRDRGGTEAFF.

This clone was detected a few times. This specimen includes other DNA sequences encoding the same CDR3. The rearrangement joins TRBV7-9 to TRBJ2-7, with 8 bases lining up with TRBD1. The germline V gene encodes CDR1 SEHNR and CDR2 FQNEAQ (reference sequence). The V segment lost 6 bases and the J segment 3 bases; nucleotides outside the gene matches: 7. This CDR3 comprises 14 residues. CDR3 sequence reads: CASSLTGVNYEQYF. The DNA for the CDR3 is TGTGCCAGCAGTTTGACAGGGGTAAACTACGAGCAGTACTTC.

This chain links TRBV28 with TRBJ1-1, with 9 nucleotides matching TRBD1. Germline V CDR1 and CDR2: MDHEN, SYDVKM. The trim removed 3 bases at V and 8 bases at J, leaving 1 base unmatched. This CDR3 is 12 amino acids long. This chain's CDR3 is CASSLGTGEAFF. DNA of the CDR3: TGTGCCAGCAGTTTGGGGACAGGGGAAGCTTTCTTT.

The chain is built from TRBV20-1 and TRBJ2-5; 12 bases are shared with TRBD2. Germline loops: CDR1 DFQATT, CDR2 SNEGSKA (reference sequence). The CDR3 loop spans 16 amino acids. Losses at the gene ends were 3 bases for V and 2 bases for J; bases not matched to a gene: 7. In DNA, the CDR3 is TGCAGTGCTAGTGGGGGACTAGCGGGTAATCAAGAGACCCAGTACTTC. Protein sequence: CSASGGLAGNQETQYF.

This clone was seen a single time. The CDR3 DNA reads as TGTGCCAGCAGTGCAGCCTACGAGCAGTACTTC. Its protein product is CASSAAYEQYF. The genes are TRBV6-6 and TRBJ2-7; D unresolved. V was cut by 5 bases and J by 2 bases, with 4 bases left in between. Germline CDR1 and CDR2: MNHNY and SVGAGI (reference sequence). The CDR3 runs 11 residues.

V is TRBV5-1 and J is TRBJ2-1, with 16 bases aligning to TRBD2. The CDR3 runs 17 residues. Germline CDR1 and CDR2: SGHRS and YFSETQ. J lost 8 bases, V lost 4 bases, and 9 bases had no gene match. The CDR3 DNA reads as TGCGCCAGCAGCCCCGGGACTAGCGGGAGGGCCTGGGATGAGCAGTTCTTC. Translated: CASSPGTSGRAWDEQFF.